Reported below is one T cell receptor beta chain. This specimen belongs to a study of OX40 agonist ivuxolimab in advanced cancers. On the study more broadly: Patients got intravenous ivuxolimab at 0.01 to 10 mg/kg every 2 weeks. Participants averaged 60 years of age (range roughly 20 to 90) and were roughly 83% male.

Trimming left V 5 bases short and J 4 bases short, with 18 bases between. The CDR3 is 15 residues long. The V gene's germline CDR1 is MNHEY and CDR2 SVGAGI. Measured with immunoSEQ multiplex PCR; TCRdb has only the in-frame clones, and not every one. The sample has about 19,000 clones, nearly 70% seen once. Autoimmune disease history or systemic immunosuppression meant exclusion. The chain is built from TRBV6-5 and TRBJ2-7, with D possibly being TRBD2 (6 bases). The receptor's source is an adult with an advanced solid tumor such as melanoma, head and neck, liver or kidney cancer. Sample: CD4+ or CD8+ T cells sorted from blood, taken in a trial of the OX40 agonist ivuxolimab. DNA for the CDR3: TGTGCCAGCAGTCCTCAGGGCCCCGGGGGATACGAGCAGTACTTC. Its translation: CASSPQGPGGYEQYF.